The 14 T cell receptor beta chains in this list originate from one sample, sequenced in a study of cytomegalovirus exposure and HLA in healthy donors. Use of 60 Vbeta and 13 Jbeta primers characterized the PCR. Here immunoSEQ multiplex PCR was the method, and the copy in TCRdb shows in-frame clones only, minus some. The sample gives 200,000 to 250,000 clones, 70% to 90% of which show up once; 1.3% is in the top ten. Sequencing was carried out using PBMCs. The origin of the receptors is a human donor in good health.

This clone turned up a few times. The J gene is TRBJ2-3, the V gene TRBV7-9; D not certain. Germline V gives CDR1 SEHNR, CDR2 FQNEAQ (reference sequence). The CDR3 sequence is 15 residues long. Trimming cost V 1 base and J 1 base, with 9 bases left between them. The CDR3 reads CASSLVAPRTDTQYF. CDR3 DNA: TGTGCCAGCAGCTTAGTCGCGCCCCGCACAGATACGCAGTATTTT. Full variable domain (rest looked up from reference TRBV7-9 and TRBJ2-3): DTGVSQNPRHKITKRGQNVTFRCDPISEHNRLYWYRQTLGQGPEFLTYFQNEAQLEKSRLLSDRFSAERPKGSFSTLEIQRTEQGDSAMYLCASSLVAPRTDTQYFGPGTRLTVL.

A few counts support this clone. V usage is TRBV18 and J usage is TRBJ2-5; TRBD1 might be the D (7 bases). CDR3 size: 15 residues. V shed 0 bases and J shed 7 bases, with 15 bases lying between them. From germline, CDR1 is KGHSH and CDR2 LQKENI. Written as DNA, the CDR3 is TGTGCCAGCTCACCACCGGCAGGGGGGCTAGGGACCCAGTACTTC. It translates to CASSPPAGGLGTQYF.

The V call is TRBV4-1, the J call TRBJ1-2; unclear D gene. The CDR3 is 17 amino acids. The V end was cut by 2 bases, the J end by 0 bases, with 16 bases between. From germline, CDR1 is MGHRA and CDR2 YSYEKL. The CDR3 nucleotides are TGCGCCAGCAGCCAACAACGGTTGGTCCTCACTAACTATGGCTACACCTTC. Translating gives CASSQQRLVLTNYGYTF.

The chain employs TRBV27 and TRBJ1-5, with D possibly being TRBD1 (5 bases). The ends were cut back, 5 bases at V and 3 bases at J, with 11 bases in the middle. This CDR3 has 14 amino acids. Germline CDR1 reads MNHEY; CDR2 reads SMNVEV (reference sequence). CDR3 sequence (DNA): TGTGCCAGCAGTACGGGGGTCATCAATCAGCCCCAGCATTTT. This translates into CASSTGVINQPQHF.

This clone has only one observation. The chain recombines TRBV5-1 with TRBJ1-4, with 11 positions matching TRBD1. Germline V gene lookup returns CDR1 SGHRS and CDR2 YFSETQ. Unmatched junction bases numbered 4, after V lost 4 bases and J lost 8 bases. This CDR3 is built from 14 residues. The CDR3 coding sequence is TGCGCCAGCAGCCTCCGGGACAGGGGGGAAAAACTGTTTTTT. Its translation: CASSLRDRGEKLFF.

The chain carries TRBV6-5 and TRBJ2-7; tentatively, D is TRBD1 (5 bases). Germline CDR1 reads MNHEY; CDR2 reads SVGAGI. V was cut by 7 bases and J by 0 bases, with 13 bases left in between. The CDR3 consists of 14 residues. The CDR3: CASTRDRSSYEQYF. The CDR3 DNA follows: TGTGCCAGCACCCGCGACAGAAGCTCCTACGAGCAGTACTTC.

This chain's CDR3 is CASSQDNSYEQYF. CDR3 DNA sequence: TGCGCCAGCAGCCAAGACAACTCCTACGAGCAGTACTTC. J is TRBJ2-7 and V is TRBV5-1; D not resolved. Germline V gives CDR1 SGHRS, CDR2 YFSETQ. The CDR3 is made up of 13 amino acids. Trimming took 4 bases from V and 0 from J, leaving 8 bases between them.

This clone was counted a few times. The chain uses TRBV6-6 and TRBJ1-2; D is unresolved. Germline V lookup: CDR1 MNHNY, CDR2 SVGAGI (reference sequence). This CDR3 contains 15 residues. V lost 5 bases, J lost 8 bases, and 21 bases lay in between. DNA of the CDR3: TGTGCCAGCAGTATTGCTGAGGGTCGTGTTTCGGGCTACACCTTC. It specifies CASSIAEGRVSGYTF.

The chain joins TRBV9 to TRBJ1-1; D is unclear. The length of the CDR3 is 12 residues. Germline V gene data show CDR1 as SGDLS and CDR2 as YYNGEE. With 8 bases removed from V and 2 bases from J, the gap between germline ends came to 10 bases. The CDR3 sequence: CARERGNTEAFF. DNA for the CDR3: TGTGCCAGGGAGAGAGGCAACACTGAAGCTTTCTTT.

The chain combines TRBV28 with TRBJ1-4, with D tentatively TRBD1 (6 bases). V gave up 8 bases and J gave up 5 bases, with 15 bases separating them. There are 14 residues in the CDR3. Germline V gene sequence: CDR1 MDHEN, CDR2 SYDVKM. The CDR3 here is CASGIGGGNEKLFF. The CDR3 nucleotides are TGTGCCAGCGGAATAGGGGGGGGGAATGAAAAACTGTTTTTT.

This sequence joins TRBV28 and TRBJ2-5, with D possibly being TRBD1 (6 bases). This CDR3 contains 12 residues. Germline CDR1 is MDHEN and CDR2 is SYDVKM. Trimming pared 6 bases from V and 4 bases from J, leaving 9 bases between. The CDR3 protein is CASSQTGETQYF. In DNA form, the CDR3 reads TGTGCCAGCAGCCAGACAGGAGAGACCCAGTACTTC.

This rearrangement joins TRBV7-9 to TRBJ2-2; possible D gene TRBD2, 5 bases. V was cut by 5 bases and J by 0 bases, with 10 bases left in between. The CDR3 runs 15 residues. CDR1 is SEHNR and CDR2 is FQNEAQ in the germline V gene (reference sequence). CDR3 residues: CASSAGLTNTGELFF. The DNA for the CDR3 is TGTGCCAGCAGCGCAGGACTGACGAACACCGGGGAGCTGTTTTTT.

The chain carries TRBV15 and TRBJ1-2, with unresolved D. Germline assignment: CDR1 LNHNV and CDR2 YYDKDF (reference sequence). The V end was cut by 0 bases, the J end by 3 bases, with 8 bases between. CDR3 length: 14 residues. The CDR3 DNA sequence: TGTGCCACCAGCAGAGATACGGTTTACTATGGCTACACCTTC. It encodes CATSRDTVYYGYTF.

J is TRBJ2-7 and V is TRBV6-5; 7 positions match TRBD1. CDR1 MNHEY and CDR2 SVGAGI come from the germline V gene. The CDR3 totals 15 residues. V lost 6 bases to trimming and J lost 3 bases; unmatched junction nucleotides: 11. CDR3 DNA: TGTGCCAGCAGACCGAAGGGGACAGCTATCTACGAGCAGTACTTC. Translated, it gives CASRPKGTAIYEQYF.